The T cell receptor beta chain under discussion was sequenced for a study of response to subunit inactivated influenza vaccine. Findings and caveats of the study: Each seasonal flu vaccination may recruit only limited new T cells, authors suggested.

MiXCR was run by TCRdb on the RT-PCR reads, yielding one entry per CDR3 protein. The sample carries 860,000 or so distinct CDR3 sequences, 21% recorded once. As concerns this clonotype: Its specificity is not known.

The CDR3 extends over 17 amino acids. Germline CDR1 and CDR2: SGDLS and YYNGEE. J lost 0 bases, V lost 3 bases, and 7 bases had no gene match. The rearrangement uses TRBV9 and TRBJ2-3; 10 nucleotides match TRBD2. The sequencing here drew on PBMCs from blood, taken roughly 5 days after vaccination. The sequence derives from a man aged 45-60 years who received an inactivated influenza vaccine. The CDR3 here is CASSGTSGGPSTDTQYF. The CDR3 region has the DNA TGTGCCAGCAGCGGGACTAGCGGAGGCCCCAGCACAGATACGCAGTATTTT.